This entry lists 10 T cell receptor beta chains sequenced from one sample in a study of PD-L1 blockade in urothelial cancer. Time point specified: pretreatment peripheral blood. Sequencing used immunoSEQ multiplex PCR; TCRdb keeps in-frame clones, though not all of them. The sample lists 60,000 to 70,000 clones, 80% to 85% occurring once. Sequenced material: PBMCs, taken around atezolizumab (anti-PD-L1) treatment. The receptors shown here come from a man in his sixties or seventies with urothelial cancer.

The J gene is TRBJ1-3, the V gene TRBV5-1; tentatively, D is TRBD1 (5 bases). The CDR3 loop spans 15 amino acids. With 1 base removed from V and 0 bases from J, the gap between germline ends came to 8 bases. Germline-derived CDR1 and CDR2 are SGHRS and YFSETQ. DNA of the CDR3: TGCGCCAGCAGCTTGAGCGGGGGCTCTGGAAACACCATATATTTT. Translated, it gives CASSLSGGSGNTIYF.

The chain combines TRBV18 with TRBJ2-6, with D unresolved. CDR3 length: 19 residues. Trimming took 6 bases from V and 0 from J, leaving 21 bases between them. The V gene's germline CDR1 is KGHSH and CDR2 LQKENI. The chain's CDR3 is CASSTGGEGDYSGANVLTF. DNA for the CDR3: TGTGCCAGCTCGACTGGTGGTGAAGGAGATTACTCTGGGGCCAACGTCCTGACTTTC.

The chain couples TRBV5-4 to TRBJ2-1, with D uncertain. Germline CDR1 SGHNT, CDR2 YYREEE (reference sequence). This CDR3 spans 13 amino acids. The V and J ends lost 4 bases and 4 bases respectively, with 9 bases between them. The CDR3: CASSVDWYNEQFF. CDR3 in DNA: TGTGCCAGCAGCGTTGACTGGTACAATGAGCAGTTCTTC.

This clone came up once. The V and J genes are TRBV30 and TRBJ2-5; D is possibly TRBD2 (5 bases). This CDR3 comprises 15 residues. V lost 0 bases and J lost 5, with 16 bases in between. Germline lookup yields CDR1 GTSNPN and CDR2 SVGIG (reference sequence). This CDR3 reads CAWSVRLGSGETQYF. The CDR3 region has the DNA TGTGCCTGGAGTGTACGTCTGGGGAGTGGGGAGACCCAGTACTTC.

In its sample, this clone was seen once. The chain combines TRBV6-5 with TRBJ1-1; TRBD1 is a possible D gene (6 bases). The V and J ends lost 6 bases and 2 bases respectively, with 10 bases between them. The CDR3 totals 13 residues. Looked up from germline, CDR1 is MNHEY and CDR2 is SVGAGI. CDR3 nucleotides: TGTGCCAGCAGGATACAGGGTAACACTGAAGCTTTCTTT. Amino acids: CASRIQGNTEAFF.

The rearrangement uses TRBV6-6 and TRBJ2-3; 9 nucleotides agree with TRBD1. The V segment lost 4 bases and the J segment 2 bases; nucleotides outside the gene matches: 7. Looked up from germline, CDR1 is MNHNY and CDR2 is SVGAGI (reference sequence). This CDR3 has 16 residues. The CDR3 loop reads CASSSQGAPLTDTQYF. The CDR3 DNA is TGTGCCAGCAGTTCACAGGGGGCGCCTCTCACAGATACGCAGTATTTT.

V and J are TRBV13 and TRBJ2-3; weak D call: TRBD2 (6 bases). Per the germline V gene, CDR1 is PRHDT and CDR2 is FYEKMQ (reference sequence). Trimming left V 2 bases short and J 0 bases short, with 9 bases between. The CDR3 has 15 residues. The CDR3 nucleotides are TGTGCCAGCAGCTTAAAACTAGCTAGCACAGATACGCAGTATTTT. It yields the protein CASSLKLASTDTQYF. Full variable domain (rest looked up from reference TRBV13 and TRBJ2-3): AAGVIQSPRHLIKEKRETATLKCYPIPRHDTVYWYQQGPGQDPQFLISFYEKMQSDKGSIPDRFSAQQFSDYHSELNMSSLELGDSALYFCASSLKLASTDTQYFGPGTRLTVL.

V usage is TRBV5-1 and J usage is TRBJ1-1; D uncertain. Per germline, CDR1 SGHRS and CDR2 YFSETQ. CDR3 size: 13 residues. V was trimmed by 0 bases and J by 6 bases, leaving 9 bases between them. DNA for the CDR3: TGCGCCAGCAGCTTGGAGGTAAGCGCTGAAGCTTTCTTT. Amino acid sequence: CASSLEVSAEAFF.

The sample holds one count of this clone. CDR3 residues: CATVDSRSSYNEQFF. The CDR3 DNA reads TGTGCCACTGTGGACAGCCGCAGCTCCTACAATGAGCAGTTCTTC. This chain links TRBV10-3 with TRBJ2-1; D possibly corresponds to TRBD1 (6 bases). Germline loops: CDR1 ENHRY, CDR2 SYGVKD. The ends were cut back, 10 bases at V and 0 bases at J, with 16 bases in the middle. The CDR3 runs to 15 residues.

The V gene is TRBV4-1, the J gene TRBJ1-1, with 7 bases lining up with TRBD1. The germline CDR1 and CDR2 sequences are MGHRA and YSYEKL. With V trimmed by 0 bases and J by 7 bases, 5 bases remained unmatched. The CDR3 spans 14 residues. The CDR3 sequence: CASSQEQGTVEAFF. CDR3 coding DNA: TGCGCCAGCAGCCAAGAGCAAGGGACAGTTGAAGCTTTCTTT.